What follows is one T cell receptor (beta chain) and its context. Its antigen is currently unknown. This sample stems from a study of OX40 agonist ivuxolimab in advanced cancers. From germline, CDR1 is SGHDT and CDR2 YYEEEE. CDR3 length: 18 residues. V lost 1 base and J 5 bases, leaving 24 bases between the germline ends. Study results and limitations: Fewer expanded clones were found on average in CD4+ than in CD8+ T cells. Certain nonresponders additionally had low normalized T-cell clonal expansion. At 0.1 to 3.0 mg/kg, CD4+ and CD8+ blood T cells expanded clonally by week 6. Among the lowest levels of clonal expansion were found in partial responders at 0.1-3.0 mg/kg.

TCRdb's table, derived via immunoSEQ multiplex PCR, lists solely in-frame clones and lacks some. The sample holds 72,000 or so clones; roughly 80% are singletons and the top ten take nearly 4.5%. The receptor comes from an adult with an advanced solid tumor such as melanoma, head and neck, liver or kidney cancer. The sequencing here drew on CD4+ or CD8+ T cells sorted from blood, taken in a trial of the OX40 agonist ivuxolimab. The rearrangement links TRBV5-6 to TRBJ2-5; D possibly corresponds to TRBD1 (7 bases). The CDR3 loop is CASSLMVVRGAFVETQYF. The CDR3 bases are TGTGCCAGCAGCTTGATGGTGGTCAGGGGGGCCTTCGTGGAGACCCAGTACTTC.